The 2 T cell receptor beta chains given below trace back to one sample, sequenced in a study of cytomegalovirus exposure and HLA in healthy donors. PCR used 60 Vbeta primers and 13 Jbeta primers. The assay was immunoSEQ multiplex PCR, and TCRdb's table has in-frame clones only and misses some. The sample shows around 99,000 clones, over 75% of them seen only once. Sequencing input: PBMCs. The receptors originated from a male donor in good health and CMV-seronegative.

The chain employs TRBV7-9 and TRBJ1-4; TRBD1 matches at 8 bases. The CDR3 sequence is 16 residues long. V lost 3 bases, J lost 6 bases, and 9 bases stayed unmatched. Germline lookup yields CDR1 SEHNR and CDR2 FQNEAQ (reference sequence). Here the CDR3 reads CASSFRFSQGDEKLFF. CDR3 bases: TGTGCCAGCAGCTTCCGGTTTTCACAGGGGGATGAAAAACTGTTTTTT.

The table lists this clone with a count of one. The CDR3, as DNA: TGTGCCAGCAGTCCGGGACAGGGGTACACTGAAGCTTTCTTT. Protein sequence: CASSPGQGYTEAFF. J is TRBJ1-1 and V is TRBV2; TRBD1 matches at 10 bases. The V gene's germline CDR1 is SNHLY and CDR2 FYNNEI. J was trimmed by 3 bases and V by 5 bases; bases with no gene match: 3. The length of the CDR3 is 14 residues. Full variable domain (rest looked up from reference TRBV2 and TRBJ1-1): EPEVTQTPSHQVTQMGQEVILRCVPISNHLYFYWYRQILGQKVEFLVSFYNNEISEKSEIFDDQFSVERPDGSNFTLKIRSTKLEDSAMYFCASSPGQGYTEAFFGQGTRLTVV.